The TCR beta chain under discussion was sequenced for a study of CD8 T cells in ankylosing spondylitis. CDR3 length equals 15 residues. Trimming cost V 5 bases and J 6 bases; bases outside gene matches: 9. Germline V gene data show CDR1 as DFQATT and CDR2 as SNEGSKA (reference sequence). General observations from the study: Clones linked with disease were CD8+ and fairly uncommon in the peripheral blood. As reported, disease-linked clones showed significant enrichment in matched ankylosing spondylitis synovial fluid. One TCR beta motif, made up of roughly 8 highly homologous variants, appeared characteristic of ankylosing spondylitis blood.

In this sample, this clonotype turned up many times. Antigen specificity is unknown. For TCR beta, libraries came from quantitative 5'-RACE with molecular barcodes. A single record per CDR3 protein comes from TCRdb applying MiXCR to the 5' RACE reads. The sample carries about 360,000 distinct CDR3 sequences, 14% to 15% recorded once. This receptor was identified in a male donor with ankylosing spondylitis or in good health (not recorded which). The sequenced sample was blood, either unsorted or a sorted T cell fraction (not recorded which). The chain employs TRBV20-1 and TRBJ2-3, with 12 bases fitting TRBD1. The CDR3 spells CSAVTGTGGRDTQYF. The CDR3 coding sequence is TGCAGTGCTGTTACCGGGACAGGGGGCAGGGATACGCAGTATTTT.